This TCR beta chain was documented in a study of CXCR3-negative and CXCR3-positive naive CD8 T cells. As to this clonotype: No antigen is known for it.

Triplicates of 300,000 or so cells were sorted from each CD8+ T cell subset. The naive CD8+ gate required CD45RO-CCR7+CD27+CD95- phenotype. Notes on the study in general: The study found more hydrophobic TRB CDR3s in CXCR3-positive naive cells than in CXCR3-negative naive cells. Naive cells that were CXCR3-negative or CXCR3-positive used TRBV-TRBJ genes alike, while memory cells diverged.

CDR1 ENHRY and CDR2 SYGVKD come from the germline V gene. This CDR3 region has 14 residues. All TRB cDNA libraries came from 5' RACE performed with UMI labels. From its re-call of the 5' RACE reads, TCRdb lists each CDR3 protein once, without DNA. This sample's table reports some 66,000 distinct CDR3 sequences. The chain has TRBV10-3 and TRBJ2-5; TCRdb gives TRBD2 as the D gene, but with no DNA this cannot be confirmed. This clonotype was sampled from a human donor in good health. Some clones in this sample may be carry-over from other donors' samples. Sequencing was done on a sample of naive CXCR3- CD8+ T cells from blood. Documented subset: CD45RO-CCR7+CD27+CD95- naive CD8+ T cells lacking CXCR3 (TNR3-). CDR3 in amino acids: CAISGLADQETQYF.